Below are 13 T cell receptor beta chains sequenced from a single sample in a study of blood T cell repertoires in COVID-19. The method was immunoSEQ multiplex PCR; TCRdb's version includes in-frame clones alone and lacks a portion of them. The sample holds tens of thousands of clones, 88% seen once. Sequenced: peripheral blood. The receptor source for this set is a human donor in a cohort sampled during active COVID-19.

In DNA, the CDR3 is TGTGCCAGCAGTTCTGGGTCGACTAGCGGGAGACATGAGCAGTTCTTC. Protein sequence: CASSSGSTSGRHEQFF. The chain joins TRBV28 to TRBJ2-1; 12 nucleotides align to TRBD2. There are 16 residues in the CDR3. The V gene end was trimmed by 4 bases and the J gene end by 8 bases; junction bases not matched to a gene: 9. Germline loops: CDR1 MDHEN, CDR2 SYDVKM.

CDR3 region: CASSSTGVSSYEQYF. The CDR3 DNA follows: TGTGCCAGCAGTTCGACAGGGGTCAGCTCCTACGAGCAGTACTTC. The rearrangement uses TRBV28 and TRBJ2-7; 8 bases are a match to TRBD1. J was trimmed by 0 bases and V by 4 bases; bases with no gene match: 5. Per germline, CDR1 MDHEN and CDR2 SYDVKM. The CDR3 runs 15 residues.

The chain couples TRBV7-6 to TRBJ1-3; 7 nucleotides align to TRBD1. The CDR3 consists of 16 residues. Germline CDR1 SGHVS, CDR2 FNYEAQ. V dropped 5 bases and J dropped 0; count of bases not matched to a gene: 7. The CDR3 DNA reads TGTGCCAGCAGCAGGACAGGTCCCCTCTCTGGAAACACCATATATTTT. Encoded protein: CASSRTGPLSGNTIYF.

Points on this clone: A read error is possible here, since a much larger clone lies one base away. V gene TRBV6-5 combines with J gene TRBJ2-2; D is undetermined. CDR3 length: 12 residues. Germline CDR1 MNHEY, CDR2 SVGAGI. CDR3 sequence: CASSTHTRELFF. CDR3 nucleotides: TGTGCCAGCAGTACACACACCAGGGAGCTGTTTTTT.

The chain's CDR3 is CASSPRVGADTQYF. The CDR3 region has the DNA TGTGCCAGCAGCCCGAGGGTGGGAGCAGATACGCAGTATTTT. The V gene is TRBV5-6, the J gene TRBJ2-3, with D maybe TRBD2 (5 bases). CDR1 SGHDT and CDR2 YYEEEE come from the germline V gene. The CDR3 loop spans 14 amino acids. V shed 4 bases and J shed 4 bases, with 13 bases lying between them.

V and J are TRBV19 and TRBJ1-2; D not resolved. V lost 0 bases to trimming and J lost 0 bases, with 2 bases between them. This CDR3 has 13 amino acids. The germline V gene encodes CDR1 LNHDA and CDR2 SQIVND (reference sequence). This CDR3 is CASSIDTNYGYTF. The DNA for the CDR3 is TGTGCCAGTAGTATAGACACTAACTATGGCTACACCTTC.

This clone has more than one count but fewer than ten. This chain connects TRBV7-3 to TRBJ2-7, with 8 bases identical to TRBD1. Trimming took 6 bases from V and 3 from J; bases not matched to a gene: 4. Looked up from germline, CDR1 is SGHTA and CDR2 is FQGTGA. The CDR3 covers 13 residues. CDR3 nucleotide sequence: TGTGCCAGCAGTTACGACAGGGGCTACGAGCAGTACTTC. This encodes CASSYDRGYEQYF.

This chain connects TRBV5-1 to TRBJ1-1, with D possibly matching TRBD1 (6 bases). This CDR3 has 14 amino acids. The V end was cut by 0 bases, the J end by 5 bases, with 11 bases between. Germline V gene sequence: CDR1 SGHRS, CDR2 YFSETQ. CDR3 bases: TGCGCCAGCAGCTTGGGTAACAGGGAGACTGAAGCTTTCTTT. Its protein is CASSLGNRETEAFF.

The genes are TRBV5-6 and TRBJ2-7; D gene unclear. The V end lost 2 bases, the J end lost 3 bases, and 9 bases lay between the germline ends. The CDR3 is 13 residues long. From germline, CDR1 is SGHDT and CDR2 YYEEEE. This CDR3 is CASSFNRFYEQYF. CDR3 DNA: TGTGCCAGCAGCTTTAACCGGTTCTACGAGCAGTACTTC.

The rearrangement joins TRBV11-2 to TRBJ2-2, with D unclear. Trimming took 4 bases from V and 7 from J, leaving 10 bases between them. This CDR3 contains 13 residues. CDR1 is SGHAT, CDR2 FQNNGV, per germline. The CDR3 protein is CASSSFRNGELFF. DNA for the CDR3: TGTGCCAGCAGCTCCTTCAGGAACGGGGAGCTGTTTTTT.

This clone was found once. The chain combines TRBV19 with TRBJ2-5; 11 bases line up with TRBD2. Trimming at V came to 3 bases and at J to 3 bases, leaving 9 bases not matched to a gene. In germline, CDR1 is LNHDA, CDR2 SQIVND (reference sequence). The CDR3 has 17 residues. This CDR3 reads CASSIRGLAEIKETQYF. CDR3 nucleotides: TGTGCCAGTAGTATTCGGGGACTAGCGGAGATAAAAGAGACCCAGTACTTC.

The gene calls are TRBV11-2 and TRBJ2-3, with 9 bases fitting TRBD1. J was trimmed by 8 bases and V by 6 bases; bases with no gene match: 9. Germline assignment: CDR1 SGHAT and CDR2 FQNNGV. The CDR3 has 14 amino acids. The CDR3 DNA reads as TGTGCCAGCAGACCACGGACAGGGGACGGTACGCAGTATTTT. This codes for CASRPRTGDGTQYF. Based on the CDR3 plus reference TRBV11-2 and TRBJ2-3, the full variable domain is EAGVAQSPRYKIIEKRQSVAFWCNPISGHATLYWYQQILGQGPKLLIQFQNNGVVDDSQLPKDRFSAERLKGVDSTLKIQPAKLEDSAVYLCASRPRTGDGTQYFGPGTRLTVL.

The chain combines TRBV18 with TRBJ2-6; D is ambiguous. V was cut by 4 bases and J by 0 bases, with 7 bases left in between. The CDR3 consists of 15 residues. CDR1 and CDR2 (germline): KGHSH, LQKENI. CDR3 coding DNA: TGTGCCAGCTCACTGGCCTTCTCTGGGGCCAACGTCCTGACTTTC. Its translation is CASSLAFSGANVLTF.